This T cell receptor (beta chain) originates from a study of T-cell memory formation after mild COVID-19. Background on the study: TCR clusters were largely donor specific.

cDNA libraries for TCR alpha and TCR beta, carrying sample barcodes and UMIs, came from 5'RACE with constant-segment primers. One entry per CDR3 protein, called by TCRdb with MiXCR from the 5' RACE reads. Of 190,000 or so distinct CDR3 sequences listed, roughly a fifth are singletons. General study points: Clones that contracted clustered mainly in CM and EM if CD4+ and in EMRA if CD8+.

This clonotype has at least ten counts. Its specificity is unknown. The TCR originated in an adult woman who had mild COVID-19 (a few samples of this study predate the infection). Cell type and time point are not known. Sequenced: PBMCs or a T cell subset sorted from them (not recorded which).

The chain's CDR3 is CASSLRRGLNNEQFF. In DNA form, the CDR3 reads TGCGCCAGCAGCTTGAGACGGGGGTTGAACAATGAGCAGTTCTTC. The chain carries TRBV5-1 and TRBJ2-1; tentatively, D is TRBD2 (6 bases). The V gene's germline CDR1 is SGHRS and CDR2 YFSETQ. Trimming left V 1 base short and J 5 bases short, with 13 bases between. CDR3 length: 15 residues.